These 17 T cell receptor beta chains were sequenced from one sample in a study of Ad26.COV2.S vaccination and SARS-CoV-2 variants. Regarding treatment: some 20 received Ad26.COV2.S at low or high dose, single or two shots; about 5 received placebo; per-sample allocation not given. Repertoires come from day 63 after the first vaccine or placebo injection. Clones were sequenced by immunoSEQ multiplex PCR, and TCRdb holds only the in-frame ones, with some missing. The data hold about 410,000 clones, with 89% observed a single time. This sample comprised peripheral blood, obtained in a trial of Ad26.COV2.S vaccine versus placebo. The receptors were sampled from a person aged 18-65 years who received the Ad26.COV2.S COVID-19 vaccine or a placebo.

This sequence joins TRBV7-6 and TRBJ2-7; 9 bases are shared with TRBD2. The trim removed 5 bases at V and 6 bases at J, leaving 8 bases unmatched. The CDR3 has 14 residues. Per the germline V gene, CDR1 is SGHVS and CDR2 is FNYEAQ. The CDR3, as DNA: TGTGCCAGCAGCCCCATCCCAGCGGGAGGCGAGCAGTACTTC. Its protein product is CASSPIPAGGEQYF.

This sequence joins TRBV11-3 and TRBJ2-1; 9 positions agree with TRBD2. The CDR3 extends over 18 amino acids. From germline, CDR1 is SGHNT and CDR2 YENEEA. V lost 5 bases to trimming and J lost 1 base; unmatched junction nucleotides: 12. CDR3: CASSLLRTSVESYNEQFF. CDR3 nucleotides: TGTGCCAGCAGCCTGTTGAGGACTAGCGTTGAGTCCTACAATGAGCAGTTCTTC.

The chain is built from TRBV3-1 (or the pseudogene TRBV3-2) and TRBJ2-5, with 12 bases aligning to TRBD2. Germline V gives CDR1 LGHDT, CDR2 YNNKEL (reference sequence). The J segment lost 1 base and the V segment lost 6 bases, leaving 6 bases of the junction unmatched. The CDR3 totals 16 residues. The CDR3 DNA follows: TGTGCCAGCAGACTCGGGGGACTAGCGGGCCAAGAGACCCAGTACTTC. Translation gives CASRLGGLAGQETQYF.

V is TRBV4-2 and J is TRBJ2-1; no reliable D call. Germline CDR1 reads LGHNA; CDR2 reads YNFKEQ. Trimming shortened V by 0 bases and J by 1 base, and 10 bases separated the two germline ends. This CDR3 is built from 16 residues. Written as DNA, the CDR3 is TGTGCCAGCAGCCAAGAATCGTGGAATTCCTACAATGAGCAGTTCTTC. Its translation: CASSQESWNSYNEQFF.

This clone was found once. The gene calls are TRBV5-5 and TRBJ2-7; a possible D gene is TRBD2 (6 bases). Germline V lookup: CDR1 SGHKS, CDR2 YYEKEE (reference sequence). Trimming removed 4 bases at V and 3 bases at J, with 14 bases between. This CDR3 has 14 residues. The CDR3 DNA sequence: TGTGCCAGCAGCCCGGGAGCTTGGGACTACGAGCAGTACTTC. Amino acid sequence: CASSPGAWDYEQYF. Complete variable domain (other parts from reference TRBV5-5 and TRBJ2-7): DAGVTQSPTHLIKTRGQQVTLRCSPISGHKSVSWYQQVLGQGPQFIFQYYEKEERGRGNFPDRFSARQFPNYSSELNVNALLLGDSALYLCASSPGAWDYEQYFGPGTRLTVT.

The chain couples TRBV30 to TRBJ1-4; D unclear. The CDR3 has 12 residues. From germline, CDR1 is GTSNPN and CDR2 SVGIG (reference sequence). Trimming pared 5 bases from V and 8 bases from J, leaving 12 bases between. CDR3 residues: CAWLYSGEKLFF. CDR3 DNA sequence: TGTGCCTGGCTGTACAGTGGGGAAAAACTGTTTTTT.

The V gene is TRBV30, the J gene TRBJ2-7, with TRBD1 as a possible D gene (6 bases). Per germline, CDR1 GTSNPN and CDR2 SVGIG (reference sequence). Between the trimmed V and J ends, which lost 1 base and 2 bases, there was a span of 12 bases. This CDR3 contains 14 residues. The CDR3 DNA reads TGTGCCTGGAGTGGGTGGGACAAAGCCTACGAGCAGTACTTC. It is translated as CAWSGWDKAYEQYF. Together with reference TRBV30 and TRBJ2-7, the CDR3 gives the full variable domain: SQTIHQWPATLVQPVGSPLSLECTVEGTSNPNLYWYRQAAGRGLQLLFYSVGIGQISSEVPQNLSASRPQDRQFILSSKKLLLSDSGFYLCAWSGWDKAYEQYFGPGTRLTVT.

The gene calls are TRBV3-1 (or the pseudogene TRBV3-2) and TRBJ2-7; D may be TRBD2 (6 bases). The V end lost 6 bases, the J end lost 5 bases, and 17 bases lay between the germline ends. The CDR3 spans 14 residues. Looked up from germline, CDR1 is LGHDT and CDR2 is YNNKEL (reference sequence). The CDR3 region is CASSPSAGSDEQYF. Here the CDR3 DNA reads TGTGCCAGCAGTCCGTCCGCGGGATCGGACGAGCAGTACTTC.

The CDR3 here is CASSLDPGVNYGYTF. CDR3 coding DNA: TGTGCCAGCAGCTTAGACCCAGGGGTCAACTATGGCTACACCTTC. This chain links TRBV7-9 with TRBJ1-2, with D perhaps matching TRBD1 (6 bases). The CDR3 is made up of 15 amino acids. From germline, CDR1 is SEHNR and CDR2 FQNEAQ (reference sequence). V was pared by 1 base and J by 2 bases, with 11 bases between.

The gene calls are TRBV12-3 or TRBV12-4 and TRBJ1-5, with 8 bases aligning to TRBD1. This CDR3 contains 13 residues. V lost 3 bases, J lost 7 bases, and 2 bases stayed unmatched. The CDR3 DNA reads as TGTGCCAGCAGTTTGGACAGGGCACAGCCCCAGCATTTT. As protein: CASSLDRAQPQHF.

The J gene is TRBJ2-1, the V gene TRBV19; D is unresolved. The CDR3 is 15 amino acids. Germline V gene sequence: CDR1 LNHDA, CDR2 SQIVND (reference sequence). Trimming pared 4 bases from V and 0 bases from J, leaving 10 bases between. The CDR3 protein is CASSSPMGSYNEQFF. DNA of the CDR3: TGTGCCAGTAGTAGCCCCATGGGCTCCTACAATGAGCAGTTCTTC.

The rearrangement links TRBV6-2 or TRBV6-3 to TRBJ2-4; D unresolved. Germline loops: CDR1 MNHEY, CDR2 SVGEGT. This CDR3 is 15 amino acids long. V lost 5 bases to trimming and J lost 1 base, with 12 bases between them. This CDR3 reads CASSDPLTAKNIQYF. CDR3 nucleotides: TGTGCCAGCAGTGACCCTTTGACGGCCAAAAACATTCAGTACTTC.

The chain carries TRBV28 and TRBJ1-5; D is undetermined. CDR1 MDHEN and CDR2 SYDVKM come from the germline V gene. Trimming cost V 6 bases and J 3 bases, with 18 bases left between them. The CDR3 runs 16 residues. CDR3 loop: CASSRLGVLFNQPQHF. CDR3 DNA: TGTGCCAGCAGCCGTCTTGGCGTTCTTTTCAATCAGCCCCAGCATTTT.

The rearrangement links TRBV4-2 to TRBJ2-3; 14 bases match TRBD2. The CDR3 totals 17 residues. V trimming: 0 bases; J trimming: 2 bases; junction bases outside the gene matches: 1. Germline values: CDR1 LGHNA, CDR2 YNFKEQ. CDR3 in DNA: TGTGCCAGCAGCCAAGAGGGACTAGCGGGAGACACAGATACGCAGTATTTT. Protein product: CASSQEGLAGDTDTQYF.

This clone was seen once. This sequence joins TRBV18 and TRBJ2-1; D is unclear. Germline V gene lookup returns CDR1 KGHSH and CDR2 LQKENI. V was trimmed by 2 bases and J by 4 bases, leaving 12 bases between them. The CDR3 is 15 residues long. CDR3 nucleotides: TGTGCCAGCTCACCAGGGGTTCGACTTTACAATGAGCAGTTCTTC. It is translated as CASSPGVRLYNEQFF.

A single count supports this clone. CDR3 sequence reads: CASSDGGLGNIQYF. CDR3 DNA: TGTGCCAGCAGTGATGGGGGGTTGGGAAACATTCAGTACTTC. V gene TRBV6-1 combines with J gene TRBJ2-4; perhaps TRBD2 as D (6 bases). The CDR3 covers 14 residues. Germline lookup yields CDR1 MNHNS and CDR2 SASEGT. With 3 bases removed from V and 6 bases from J, the gap between germline ends came to 12 bases.

The chain carries TRBV30 and TRBJ2-1; 10 nucleotides line up with TRBD2. The CDR3 totals 13 residues. V was pared by 8 bases and J by 10 bases, with 11 bases of the junction left unmatched. Per the germline V gene, CDR1 is GTSNPN and CDR2 is SVGIG (reference sequence). Here the CDR3 DNA reads TGTGCCGGAGCTAGCGGGAGCGCAGGGGAGCAGTTCTTC. The encoded protein is CAGASGSAGEQFF. Full variable domain (remainder filled in from reference TRBV30 and TRBJ2-1): SQTIHQWPATLVQPVGSPLSLECTVEGTSNPNLYWYRQAAGRGLQLLFYSVGIGQISSEVPQNLSASRPQDRQFILSSKKLLLSDSGFYLCAGASGSAGEQFFGPGTRLTVL.